One sample yielded the 10 T cell receptor beta chains listed below, sequenced in a study of T cells expressing NK-cell markers. TCRdb re-called the 5' RACE reads and shows each CDR3 protein once, DNA omitted. The sample table includes about 450,000 distinct CDR3 sequences. Sequencing input: blood T cells: a sorted CD56 or NKG2C T cell subset, CD4+ or CD8+ T cells, or bulk PBMC T cells (not recorded which). These receptor sequences come from a woman between 18 and 75 years old in good health.

J is TRBJ2-1 and V is TRBV11-2; TCRdb outputs TRBD1, but without DNA this stays unchecked. This CDR3 has 14 residues. Germline V CDR1 and CDR2: SGHAT, FQNNGV. The CDR3: CASSPGARTNEQFF. The entire variable domain, with the rest obtained from reference TRBV11-2 and TRBJ2-1, is as follows: EAGVAQSPRYKIIEKRQSVAFWCNPISGHATLYWYQQILGQGPKLLIQFQNNGVVDDSQLPKDRFSAERLKGVDSTLKIQPAKLEDSAVYLCASSPGARTNEQFFGPGTRLTVL.

The chain employs TRBV2 and TRBJ1-1. This CDR3 contains 15 residues. Germline CDR1 reads SNHLY; CDR2 reads FYNNEI. The CDR3 loop is CASKGPPASNTEAFF. The full variable domain, its missing parts supplied by reference TRBV2 and TRBJ1-1, is EPEVTQTPSHQVTQMGQEVILRCVPISNHLYFYWYRQILGQKVEFLVSFYNNEISEKSEIFDDQFSVERPDGSNFTLKIRSTKLEDSAMYFCASKGPPASNTEAFFGQGTRLTVV.

This chain links TRBV7-2 with TRBJ2-1; TCRdb picks TRBD1, but there is no DNA to check that call. CDR3 size: 15 residues. Germline loops: CDR1 SGHTA, CDR2 FQGNSA. The CDR3 is CASNPGGARYNEQFF.

This rearrangement joins TRBV6-5 to TRBJ1-6; TCRdb's D call of TRBD1 is untestable without DNA. The CDR3 sequence is 16 residues long. Germline V gene sequence: CDR1 MNHEY, CDR2 SVGAGI. CDR3 amino acids: CASSYSRTGGNSPLHF.

V and J are TRBV29-1 and TRBJ1-1; lacking DNA, the TRBD1 call made by TCRdb goes unchecked. CDR3 size: 11 residues. The germline V gene encodes CDR1 SQVTM and CDR2 ANQGSEA. CDR3 in amino acids: CSVQGTTEAFF.

The rearrangement joins TRBV7-2 to TRBJ1-4; TCRdb designates TRBD1, a call that cannot be tested without DNA. The CDR3 has 15 amino acids. Looked up from germline, CDR1 is SGHTA and CDR2 is FQGNSA. CDR3 residues: CASSPPGQGYEKLFF.

The rearrangement links TRBV7-2 to TRBJ1-5; as DNA is missing, the TRBD1 call by TCRdb cannot be tested. This CDR3 contains 14 residues. Germline CDR1 is SGHTA and CDR2 is FQGNSA. CDR3 in amino acids: CASSSDSRNQPQHF. Drawing the rest from reference TRBV7-2 and TRBJ1-5, the complete variable domain is GAGVSQSPSNKVTEKGKDVELRCDPISGHTALYWYRQSLGQGLEFLIYFQGNSAPDKSGLPSDRFSAERTGGSVSTLTIQRTQQEDSAVYLCASSSDSRNQPQHFGDGTRLSIL.

The genes are TRBV7-9 and TRBJ2-2; TCRdb reports TRBD2, a call that lacks DNA to check it against. This CDR3 has 15 residues. The germline V gene has CDR1 SEHNR and CDR2 FQNEAQ (reference sequence). The CDR3 is CASSDRGGNTGELFF.

This sequence joins TRBV6-2 or TRBV6-3 and TRBJ1-2; the D gene TCRdb calls, TRBD1, cannot be checked with no DNA. The germline CDR1 and CDR2 sequences are MNHEY and SVGEGT. The CDR3 totals 18 residues. The CDR3 loop reads CASSYSIGVSDRNYGYTF.

This chain links TRBV28 with TRBJ1-1; with no DNA, the TCRdb D assignment of TRBD1 cannot be verified. CDR1 MDHEN and CDR2 SYDVKM come from the germline V gene. The CDR3 is 14 amino acids. The CDR3: CASSLPRGSTEAFF.